This section outlines one TCR beta chain sequence together with its context. Its cognate antigen is unknown. The entry originates in a study of human T cells and chemical hapten exposure. For the study at large: Slight volume differences across pooled libraries mainly accounted for varying per-sample TCR yields. The study, taken as a whole, reports: TCRs exceeding 1 in 1000 frequency stayed unchanged with DPC sensitization. The study found that PT1 expanded TCR counts correlated positively with patch test score.

TCRdb reprocessed the RACE reads with MiXCR, giving one entry per CDR3 protein. The sample includes 95,000 to 150,000 distinct CDR3 sequences, approximately 15% seen only once; the top ten take 0.92%. The sample's time point: patch test 1, 2 weeks after DPC sensitization. Treatment of the sample: therapeutic diphenylcyclopropenone sensitization with weekly scalp DPC. Alopecia patients deemed DPC-suitable, aged 18 to 70, excluding pregnancy. The TCR sequence derives from a man between 18 and 35 years old with alopecia areata. Some clones in this sample may be carry-over from other donors' samples. The sample consisted of whole blood, taken in connection with sensitization to the hapten diphenylcyclopropenone (DPC).

The CDR3 loop is CASSQEQTYQETQYF. The CDR3 coding sequence is TGCGCCAGCAGCCAAGAACAGACGTACCAAGAGACCCAGTACTTC. The chain links TRBV4-3 to TRBJ2-5, with D uncertain. This CDR3 spans 15 amino acids. V lost 0 bases, J lost 0 bases, and 8 bases lay in between. CDR1 and CDR2 (germline): LGHNA, YSLEER.